One sample yielded the 20 T cell receptor beta chains listed below, sequenced in a study of CD8 T cells in Susac syndrome. The authors reverse transcribed roughly 0.5 to 1 ug RNA with random hexamers. TCRdb reprocessed the immunoSEQ multiplex PCR reads via MiXCR and lists one record per CDR3 protein. The sample records 230,000 or so distinct CDR3 sequences, around 96% being singletons. The sequenced sample was CD4+ T cells from PBMCs. The receptors derive from a human donor with multiple sclerosis.

This rearrangement joins TRBV4-1 to TRBJ2-1; D might be TRBD2 (5 bases). Between the trimmed V and J ends, which lost 2 bases and 9 bases, there was a span of 8 bases. This CDR3 has 12 amino acids. Looked up from germline, CDR1 is MGHRA and CDR2 is YSYEKL. The CDR3, as DNA: TGCGCCAGCAGCCAACCACTAGGTGAGCAGTTCTTC. It specifies CASSQPLGEQFF.

V is TRBV30 and J is TRBJ1-1; D is unresolved. The V and J ends lost 3 bases and 1 base respectively, with 6 bases between them. Germline lookup yields CDR1 GTSNPN and CDR2 SVGIG (reference sequence). The CDR3 spans 12 residues. The CDR3 DNA sequence: TGTGCCTGGAGCGACCGGAACACTGAAGCTTTCTTT. Protein product: CAWSDRNTEAFF.

The chain uses TRBV15 and TRBJ2-5, with D possibly TRBD1 on 6 matching bases. This CDR3 region has 14 residues. The ends were cut back, 0 bases at V and 2 bases at J, with 7 bases in the middle. Germline V gene lookup returns CDR1 LNHNV and CDR2 YYDKDF (reference sequence). The CDR3 reads CATSREQGQETQYF. The CDR3 bases are TGTGCCACCAGCAGAGAACAGGGACAAGAGACCCAGTACTTC.

The rearrangement uses TRBV2 and TRBJ2-4; perhaps TRBD1 as D (6 bases). The CDR3 is made up of 15 amino acids. V gave up 6 bases and J gave up 6 bases, with 18 bases separating them. The V gene's germline CDR1 is SNHLY and CDR2 FYNNEI. The CDR3 bases are TGTGCCAGCAGCCCATCTTTACAGGGCGGAAACATTCAGTACTTC. The encoded protein is CASSPSLQGGNIQYF. Using reference TRBV2 and TRBJ2-4 for the parts outside the CDR3, the full variable domain is EPEVTQTPSHQVTQMGQEVILRCVPISNHLYFYWYRQILGQKVEFLVSFYNNEISEKSEIFDDQFSVERPDGSNFTLKIRSTKLEDSAMYFCASSPSLQGGNIQYFGAGTRLSVL.

The genes are TRBV20-1 and TRBJ1-1; D may be TRBD1 (5 bases). V was pared by 3 bases and J by 4 bases, with 18 bases between. The CDR3 spans 15 residues. In germline, CDR1 is DFQATT, CDR2 SNEGSKA (reference sequence). The CDR3 region is CSARGQGGFGTEAFF. The CDR3 DNA is TGCAGTGCTAGGGGTCAGGGAGGGTTCGGCACTGAAGCTTTCTTT.

V and J are TRBV7-9 and TRBJ1-1; no clear D. The CDR3 has 12 amino acids. The germline CDR1 and CDR2 sequences are SEHNR and FQNEAQ (reference sequence). Trimming cost V 6 bases and J 11 bases, with 16 bases left between them. CDR3 nucleotides: TGTGCCAGCAGTCTCCTGAGGGCTGGGGCTTTCTTT. This gives the protein CASSLLRAGAFF. The variable domain in full, completed from reference TRBV7-9 and TRBJ1-1, reads DTGVSQNPRHKITKRGQNVTFRCDPISEHNRLYWYRQTLGQGPEFLTYFQNEAQLEKSRLLSDRFSAERPKGSFSTLEIQRTEQGDSAMYLCASSLLRAGAFFGQGTRLTVV.

The chain carries TRBV15 and TRBJ2-3; 10 bases fit TRBD2. Looked up from germline, CDR1 is LNHNV and CDR2 is YYDKDF (reference sequence). The CDR3 covers 18 residues. V shed 0 bases, J shed 4 bases, and the junction held 10 bases outside the gene matches. CDR3 nucleotide sequence: TGTGCCACCAGCAGAGAGGGATTGGAAGCGGGAGGGCCAGATACGCAGTATTTT. Translated: CATSREGLEAGGPDTQYF. Full variable domain (rest looked up from reference TRBV15 and TRBJ2-3): DAMVIQNPRYQVTQFGKPVTLSCSQTLNHNVMYWYQQKSSQAPKLLFHYYDKDFNNEADTPDNFQSRRPNTSFCFLDIRSPGLGDTAMYLCATSREGLEAGGPDTQYFGPGTRLTVL.

The gene calls are TRBV6-2 or TRBV6-3 and TRBJ2-3, with TRBD2 matching over 10 bases. This CDR3 region has 17 residues. The junction had 5 bases not matched to a gene; V was cut back by 2 bases and J by 0 bases. Germline V gene sequence: CDR1 MNHEY, CDR2 SVGEGT. CDR3 in amino acids: CASSYVTSGTSTDTQYF. In nucleotides, the CDR3 is TGTGCCAGCAGTTACGTTACTAGCGGGACTAGCACAGATACGCAGTATTTT.

For the CDR3, the DNA is TGTGCCAGCAGCGTAGTTGGACTAGGGAATGAAGGGGAGACCCAGTACTTC. Translated, it gives CASSVVGLGNEGETQYF. The V and J genes are TRBV9 and TRBJ2-5; the match to TRBD2 covers 7 bases. Per the germline V gene, CDR1 is SGDLS and CDR2 is YYNGEE. The V and J ends lost 0 bases and 5 bases, in that order; junction bases with no gene match: 13. The CDR3 consists of 17 residues.

The CDR3: CASSSGTGGLKQFF. CDR3 sequence (DNA): TGCGCCAGCAGCTCCGGGACAGGGGGCTTGAAGCAGTTCTTC. The genes are TRBV5-1 and TRBJ2-1, with TRBD1 identical over 12 bases. With 3 bases clipped from V and 11 bases from J, the junction kept 6 bases outside the gene matches. This CDR3 is 14 amino acids long. Germline assignment: CDR1 SGHRS and CDR2 YFSETQ.

The rearrangement joins TRBV15 to TRBJ1-2; no reliable D call. With 3 bases removed from V and 4 bases from J, the gap between germline ends came to 15 bases. There are 15 residues in the CDR3. CDR1 LNHNV and CDR2 YYDKDF come from the germline V gene (reference sequence). CDR3 sequence: CATSSQPTAVYGYTF. In DNA form, the CDR3 reads TGTGCCACCAGCAGCCAACCCACGGCGGTCTATGGCTACACCTTC.

The gene calls are TRBV28 and TRBJ1-2; 7 positions agree with TRBD1. The CDR3 runs to 15 residues. Unmatched junction bases numbered 11, after V lost 6 bases and J lost 4 bases. Germline CDR1 and CDR2: MDHEN and SYDVKM. CDR3 nucleotides: TGTGCCAGCAGCCCGGACAGGTTGGGACCCTATGGCTACACCTTC. Its translation: CASSPDRLGPYGYTF.

This clonotype was detected once. The chain joins TRBV29-1 to TRBJ2-5, with 12 bases identical to TRBD1. Per germline, CDR1 SQVTM and CDR2 ANQGSEA. J was trimmed by 7 bases and V by 6 bases; bases with no gene match: 15. This CDR3 contains 16 residues. This CDR3 is CSVRNQPGQGALTQYF. The CDR3 region has the DNA TGCAGCGTCCGAAACCAACCGGGACAGGGGGCATTGACCCAGTACTTC.

The chain has TRBV9 and TRBJ1-2; weak D call: TRBD1 (5 bases). Deletions cut 0 bases from V and 5 bases from J, with 20 bases between. Germline CDR1 and CDR2: SGDLS and YYNGEE. This CDR3 spans 17 amino acids. CDR3 nucleotide sequence: TGTGCCAGCAGCGTAGATCCTACGAGTTCCGGGGGGTATGGCTACACCTTC. It encodes CASSVDPTSSGGYGYTF.

The DNA of the CDR3 is TGTGCCAGCAGCCAGGGTGCACTAGCCAAAAACATTCAGTACTTC. Its protein is CASSQGALAKNIQYF. The chain employs TRBV3-1 and TRBJ2-4; no reliable D call. The CDR3 runs to 15 residues. CDR1 is LGHDT and CDR2 is YNNKEL in the germline V gene (reference sequence). V lost 3 bases and J 0 bases, leaving 9 bases between the germline ends.

This chain joins TRBV7-9 and TRBJ2-3; D assignment may be TRBD1 or TRBD2 (5 bases each). V lost 11 bases and J 3 bases, leaving 12 bases between the germline ends. The CDR3 consists of 12 residues. Germline V CDR1 and CDR2: SEHNR, FQNEAQ (reference sequence). The CDR3 region has the DNA TGTGCCCTTTCCTGGGGGACAGATACGCAGTATTTT. Translated: CALSWGTDTQYF.

The rearrangement uses TRBV29-1 and TRBJ2-1; D not certain. Germline values: CDR1 SQVTM, CDR2 ANQGSEA. The CDR3 loop spans 16 amino acids. The V and J ends lost 0 bases and 4 bases respectively, with 16 bases between them. The DNA for the CDR3 is TGCAGCGTTGAAGATCTGCCGCGGAGAAGGTACAATGAGCAGTTCTTC. It yields the protein CSVEDLPRRRYNEQFF.

V and J are TRBV6-5 and TRBJ1-2; the D gene is possibly TRBD1 (5 bases). V lost 8 bases, J lost 5 bases, and 15 bases lay in between. Germline V CDR1 and CDR2: MNHEY, SVGAGI. This CDR3 is built from 13 residues. This chain's CDR3 is CASGGGTEYGYTF. CDR3 in DNA: TGTGCCAGCGGAGGTGGGACCGAGTATGGCTACACCTTC.

Only one count was recorded for this clonotype. The chain recombines TRBV27 with TRBJ2-7, with 8 positions matching TRBD1. The CDR3 has 12 residues. Germline V gives CDR1 MNHEY, CDR2 SMNVEV (reference sequence). The trim removed 10 bases at V and 2 bases at J, leaving 4 bases unmatched. The CDR3 sequence is CATQDRAYEQYF. The CDR3, as DNA: TGTGCCACCCAGGACAGGGCCTACGAGCAGTACTTC.

The chain links TRBV2 to TRBJ2-1; 14 positions match TRBD2. The CDR3 consists of 17 residues. With V trimmed by 7 bases and J by 5 bases, 10 bases remained unmatched. CDR1 is SNHLY, CDR2 FYNNEI, per germline. The CDR3 is CASTNPGLAGADNEQFF. In DNA form, the CDR3 reads TGTGCCAGCACCAACCCGGGACTAGCGGGGGCTGACAATGAGCAGTTCTTC. Based on the CDR3 plus reference TRBV2 and TRBJ2-1, the full variable domain is EPEVTQTPSHQVTQMGQEVILRCVPISNHLYFYWYRQILGQKVEFLVSFYNNEISEKSEIFDDQFSVERPDGSNFTLKIRSTKLEDSAMYFCASTNPGLAGADNEQFFGPGTRLTVL.